Listed below are T cell receptor beta chains from one sample, sequenced in a study of T and B cells in COVID-19 patients. TCRdb processed the multiplex PCR reads anew with MiXCR; each CDR3 protein has one entry. The sample has over 2,000 distinct CDR3 sequences, 27% seen once. The sequencing input was blood. The receptors shown here come from a human donor with active COVID-19. The CDR3 runs from the conserved cysteine through the conserved F or W. A D gene is named only where the DNA matches it firmly. Some rows mark clone size as missing; the rest say once, few, many or name a class of expanded clone.

J gene | V gene | clone size | D gene | CDR3 DNA | CDR3 protein
TRBJ1-1 | TRBV6-1 | medium-sized | NA | TGTGCCAGCAGTGAATGGACCCGTGAAGCTTTCTTT | CASSEWTREAFF
TRBJ2-1 | TRBV20-1 | NA | TRBD1 | TGCAGTGCTTCCGGGACAGTCTACAATGAGCAGTTCTTC | CSASGTVYNEQFF
TRBJ1-3 | TRBV6-1 | NA | NA | TGTGCCAGCAGTGAGGTCGCGGGACTCCCCTCCGGAAACACCATATATTTT | CASSEVAGLPSGNTIYF
TRBJ2-5 | TRBV6-1 | medium-sized | NA | TGTGCCAGCAGTGAAGTCCAGAAAGAGACCCAGTACTTC | CASSEVQKETQYF
TRBJ1-5 | TRBV5-4 | few | NA | TGTGCCAGCAGCTTGGGGGGCCAGGGCAATCAGCCCCAGCATTTT | CASSLGGQGNQPQHF
TRBJ2-5 | TRBV20-1 | few | TRBD2 | TGCAGTGCCAAACTAGCGGGAGTTCAAGAGACCCAGTACTTC | CSAKLAGVQETQYF
TRBJ2-2 | TRBV29-1 | NA | NA | TGTAGCGCGAGGCCCGGGACAACGAGCACCGGGGAGCTGTTTTTT | CSARPGTTSTGELFF
TRBJ2-5 | TRBV6-5 | large | NA | TGTGCCAGCAGCCCAATCATCTCGGGGGCAGAGACCCAGTACTTC | CASSPIISGAETQYF
TRBJ2-3 | TRBV5-4 | few | NA | TGTGCCAGCAGCTTGGCCGGCACAGATACGCAGTATTTT | CASSLAGTDTQYF
TRBJ2-7 | TRBV12-3/TRBV12-4 | few | NA | TGTGCCAGCAGCAGTCATAGGGGCGACGAGCAGTACTTC | CASSSHRGDEQYF
TRBJ2-6 | TRBV19 | large | NA | TGTGCCAGTAGTCTCTCCGCAGGGAACTCTGGGGCCAACGTCCTGACTTTC | CASSLSAGNSGANVLTF
TRBJ2-7 | TRBV6-5 | NA | TRBD2 | TGTGCCAGCAGTCTCCTAGCGGGGGGCCACGAGCAGTACTTC | CASSLLAGGHEQYF
TRBJ2-5 | TRBV2 | NA | NA | TGTGCCAGCAGTGACGGGAGCTCGGAGACCCAGTACTTC | CASSDGSSETQYF
TRBJ2-2 | TRBV7-6 | medium-sized | NA | TGTGCCAGCTGCCCGGGGACGAACACCGGGGAGCTGTTTTTT | CASCPGTNTGELFF
TRBJ1-5 | TRBV19 | NA | NA | TGTGCCAGTGTTCCCGGGGCAGGGGTATATCAGCCCCAGCATTTT | CASVPGAGVYQPQHF
TRBJ2-1 | TRBV6-1 | NA | TRBD1 | TGTGCCAGCAGTGATCGCCAGGGACAGGGGGCCTACAATGAGCAGTTCTTC | CASSDRQGQGAYNEQFF
TRBJ2-7 | TRBV7-9 | medium-sized | TRBD2 | TGTGCCAGCAGCTTAGCGGGGGCTAGCGGGAGAAGGTGGTACTTC | CASSLAGASGRRWYF
TRBJ2-1 | TRBV24-1 | medium-sized | NA | TGTGCCACCAGTGACGGGGGGCGAAATGAGCAGTTCTTC | CATSDGGRNEQFF
TRBJ1-5 | TRBV6-1 | medium-sized | NA | TGTGCCAGCAGCTCAAGGGGGGGCGATCAGCCCCAGCATTTT | CASSSRGGDQPQHF
TRBJ2-5 | TRBV19 | large | TRBD1 | TGTGCCAGTAGTGAATGGACAGGGGTGACCCAGTACTTC | CASSEWTGVTQYF
TRBJ1-3 | TRBV11-1 | NA | NA | TGTGCCAGCAGCGAAACAAGACAGTACTCTGGAAACACCATATATTTT | CASSETRQYSGNTIYF
TRBJ2-7 | TRBV19 | large | NA | TGTGCCTCGGGGGAGTCCTACGAGCAGTACTTC | CASGESYEQYF
TRBJ1-2 | TRBV4-2 | NA | TRBD1 | TGTGCCAGTTCGGCCGGACAGGGGGCTTATGGCTACACCTTC | CASSAGQGAYGYTF
TRBJ1-4 | TRBV7-9 | NA | TRBD1 | TGTGCCAGCAGTCCGGGACAGGCTCGTGAAAAACTGTTTTTT | CASSPGQAREKLFF
TRBJ2-4 | TRBV5-4 | medium-sized | NA | TGTGCCAGCAGAAACAGGGACCTAGCCAAAAACATTCAGTACTTC | CASRNRDLAKNIQYF